This section outlines one TCR beta chain sequence together with its context. Sequenced by immunoSEQ multiplex PCR; TCRdb stores in-frame clones only, minus some. The data contain about 480,000 clones, about 88% of them seen just once; the ten biggest clones take up 8.3%. This specimen comes from a study of blood T cell repertoires in COVID-19. Sequencing was carried out using PBMCs or T cells enriched from blood (not recorded which). The receptor's source is a woman aged 60-75 years who had recovered from COVID-19.

The CDR3 sequence is CASSEQVNSPLHF. The CDR3 bases are TGTGCCAGCAGCGAACAGGTTAATTCACCCCTCCACTTT. The chain joins TRBV21-1 to TRBJ1-6; the table's D call of TRBD1 was not tested on the DNA. TRBV21-1 is tagged as a pseudogene. The CDR3 runs to 13 residues.